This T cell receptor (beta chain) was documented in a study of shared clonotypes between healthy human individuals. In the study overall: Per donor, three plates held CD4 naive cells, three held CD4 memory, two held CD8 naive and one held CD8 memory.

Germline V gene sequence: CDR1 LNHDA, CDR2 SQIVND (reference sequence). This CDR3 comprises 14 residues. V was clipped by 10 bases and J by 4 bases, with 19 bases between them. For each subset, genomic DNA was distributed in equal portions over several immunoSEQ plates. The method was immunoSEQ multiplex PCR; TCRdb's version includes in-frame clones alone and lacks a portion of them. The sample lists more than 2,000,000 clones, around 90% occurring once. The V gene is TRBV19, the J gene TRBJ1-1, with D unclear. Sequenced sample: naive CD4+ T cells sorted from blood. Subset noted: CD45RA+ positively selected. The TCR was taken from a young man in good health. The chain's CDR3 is CATSREGGSTEAFF. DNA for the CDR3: TGTGCCACCTCGCGCGAGGGAGGGAGCACTGAAGCTTTCTTT. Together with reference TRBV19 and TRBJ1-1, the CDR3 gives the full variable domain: DGGITQSPKYLFRKEGQNVTLSCEQNLNHDAMYWYRQDPGQGLRLIYYSQIVNDFQKGDIAEGYSVSREKKESFPLTVTSAQKNPTAFYLCATSREGGSTEAFFGQGTRLTVV.